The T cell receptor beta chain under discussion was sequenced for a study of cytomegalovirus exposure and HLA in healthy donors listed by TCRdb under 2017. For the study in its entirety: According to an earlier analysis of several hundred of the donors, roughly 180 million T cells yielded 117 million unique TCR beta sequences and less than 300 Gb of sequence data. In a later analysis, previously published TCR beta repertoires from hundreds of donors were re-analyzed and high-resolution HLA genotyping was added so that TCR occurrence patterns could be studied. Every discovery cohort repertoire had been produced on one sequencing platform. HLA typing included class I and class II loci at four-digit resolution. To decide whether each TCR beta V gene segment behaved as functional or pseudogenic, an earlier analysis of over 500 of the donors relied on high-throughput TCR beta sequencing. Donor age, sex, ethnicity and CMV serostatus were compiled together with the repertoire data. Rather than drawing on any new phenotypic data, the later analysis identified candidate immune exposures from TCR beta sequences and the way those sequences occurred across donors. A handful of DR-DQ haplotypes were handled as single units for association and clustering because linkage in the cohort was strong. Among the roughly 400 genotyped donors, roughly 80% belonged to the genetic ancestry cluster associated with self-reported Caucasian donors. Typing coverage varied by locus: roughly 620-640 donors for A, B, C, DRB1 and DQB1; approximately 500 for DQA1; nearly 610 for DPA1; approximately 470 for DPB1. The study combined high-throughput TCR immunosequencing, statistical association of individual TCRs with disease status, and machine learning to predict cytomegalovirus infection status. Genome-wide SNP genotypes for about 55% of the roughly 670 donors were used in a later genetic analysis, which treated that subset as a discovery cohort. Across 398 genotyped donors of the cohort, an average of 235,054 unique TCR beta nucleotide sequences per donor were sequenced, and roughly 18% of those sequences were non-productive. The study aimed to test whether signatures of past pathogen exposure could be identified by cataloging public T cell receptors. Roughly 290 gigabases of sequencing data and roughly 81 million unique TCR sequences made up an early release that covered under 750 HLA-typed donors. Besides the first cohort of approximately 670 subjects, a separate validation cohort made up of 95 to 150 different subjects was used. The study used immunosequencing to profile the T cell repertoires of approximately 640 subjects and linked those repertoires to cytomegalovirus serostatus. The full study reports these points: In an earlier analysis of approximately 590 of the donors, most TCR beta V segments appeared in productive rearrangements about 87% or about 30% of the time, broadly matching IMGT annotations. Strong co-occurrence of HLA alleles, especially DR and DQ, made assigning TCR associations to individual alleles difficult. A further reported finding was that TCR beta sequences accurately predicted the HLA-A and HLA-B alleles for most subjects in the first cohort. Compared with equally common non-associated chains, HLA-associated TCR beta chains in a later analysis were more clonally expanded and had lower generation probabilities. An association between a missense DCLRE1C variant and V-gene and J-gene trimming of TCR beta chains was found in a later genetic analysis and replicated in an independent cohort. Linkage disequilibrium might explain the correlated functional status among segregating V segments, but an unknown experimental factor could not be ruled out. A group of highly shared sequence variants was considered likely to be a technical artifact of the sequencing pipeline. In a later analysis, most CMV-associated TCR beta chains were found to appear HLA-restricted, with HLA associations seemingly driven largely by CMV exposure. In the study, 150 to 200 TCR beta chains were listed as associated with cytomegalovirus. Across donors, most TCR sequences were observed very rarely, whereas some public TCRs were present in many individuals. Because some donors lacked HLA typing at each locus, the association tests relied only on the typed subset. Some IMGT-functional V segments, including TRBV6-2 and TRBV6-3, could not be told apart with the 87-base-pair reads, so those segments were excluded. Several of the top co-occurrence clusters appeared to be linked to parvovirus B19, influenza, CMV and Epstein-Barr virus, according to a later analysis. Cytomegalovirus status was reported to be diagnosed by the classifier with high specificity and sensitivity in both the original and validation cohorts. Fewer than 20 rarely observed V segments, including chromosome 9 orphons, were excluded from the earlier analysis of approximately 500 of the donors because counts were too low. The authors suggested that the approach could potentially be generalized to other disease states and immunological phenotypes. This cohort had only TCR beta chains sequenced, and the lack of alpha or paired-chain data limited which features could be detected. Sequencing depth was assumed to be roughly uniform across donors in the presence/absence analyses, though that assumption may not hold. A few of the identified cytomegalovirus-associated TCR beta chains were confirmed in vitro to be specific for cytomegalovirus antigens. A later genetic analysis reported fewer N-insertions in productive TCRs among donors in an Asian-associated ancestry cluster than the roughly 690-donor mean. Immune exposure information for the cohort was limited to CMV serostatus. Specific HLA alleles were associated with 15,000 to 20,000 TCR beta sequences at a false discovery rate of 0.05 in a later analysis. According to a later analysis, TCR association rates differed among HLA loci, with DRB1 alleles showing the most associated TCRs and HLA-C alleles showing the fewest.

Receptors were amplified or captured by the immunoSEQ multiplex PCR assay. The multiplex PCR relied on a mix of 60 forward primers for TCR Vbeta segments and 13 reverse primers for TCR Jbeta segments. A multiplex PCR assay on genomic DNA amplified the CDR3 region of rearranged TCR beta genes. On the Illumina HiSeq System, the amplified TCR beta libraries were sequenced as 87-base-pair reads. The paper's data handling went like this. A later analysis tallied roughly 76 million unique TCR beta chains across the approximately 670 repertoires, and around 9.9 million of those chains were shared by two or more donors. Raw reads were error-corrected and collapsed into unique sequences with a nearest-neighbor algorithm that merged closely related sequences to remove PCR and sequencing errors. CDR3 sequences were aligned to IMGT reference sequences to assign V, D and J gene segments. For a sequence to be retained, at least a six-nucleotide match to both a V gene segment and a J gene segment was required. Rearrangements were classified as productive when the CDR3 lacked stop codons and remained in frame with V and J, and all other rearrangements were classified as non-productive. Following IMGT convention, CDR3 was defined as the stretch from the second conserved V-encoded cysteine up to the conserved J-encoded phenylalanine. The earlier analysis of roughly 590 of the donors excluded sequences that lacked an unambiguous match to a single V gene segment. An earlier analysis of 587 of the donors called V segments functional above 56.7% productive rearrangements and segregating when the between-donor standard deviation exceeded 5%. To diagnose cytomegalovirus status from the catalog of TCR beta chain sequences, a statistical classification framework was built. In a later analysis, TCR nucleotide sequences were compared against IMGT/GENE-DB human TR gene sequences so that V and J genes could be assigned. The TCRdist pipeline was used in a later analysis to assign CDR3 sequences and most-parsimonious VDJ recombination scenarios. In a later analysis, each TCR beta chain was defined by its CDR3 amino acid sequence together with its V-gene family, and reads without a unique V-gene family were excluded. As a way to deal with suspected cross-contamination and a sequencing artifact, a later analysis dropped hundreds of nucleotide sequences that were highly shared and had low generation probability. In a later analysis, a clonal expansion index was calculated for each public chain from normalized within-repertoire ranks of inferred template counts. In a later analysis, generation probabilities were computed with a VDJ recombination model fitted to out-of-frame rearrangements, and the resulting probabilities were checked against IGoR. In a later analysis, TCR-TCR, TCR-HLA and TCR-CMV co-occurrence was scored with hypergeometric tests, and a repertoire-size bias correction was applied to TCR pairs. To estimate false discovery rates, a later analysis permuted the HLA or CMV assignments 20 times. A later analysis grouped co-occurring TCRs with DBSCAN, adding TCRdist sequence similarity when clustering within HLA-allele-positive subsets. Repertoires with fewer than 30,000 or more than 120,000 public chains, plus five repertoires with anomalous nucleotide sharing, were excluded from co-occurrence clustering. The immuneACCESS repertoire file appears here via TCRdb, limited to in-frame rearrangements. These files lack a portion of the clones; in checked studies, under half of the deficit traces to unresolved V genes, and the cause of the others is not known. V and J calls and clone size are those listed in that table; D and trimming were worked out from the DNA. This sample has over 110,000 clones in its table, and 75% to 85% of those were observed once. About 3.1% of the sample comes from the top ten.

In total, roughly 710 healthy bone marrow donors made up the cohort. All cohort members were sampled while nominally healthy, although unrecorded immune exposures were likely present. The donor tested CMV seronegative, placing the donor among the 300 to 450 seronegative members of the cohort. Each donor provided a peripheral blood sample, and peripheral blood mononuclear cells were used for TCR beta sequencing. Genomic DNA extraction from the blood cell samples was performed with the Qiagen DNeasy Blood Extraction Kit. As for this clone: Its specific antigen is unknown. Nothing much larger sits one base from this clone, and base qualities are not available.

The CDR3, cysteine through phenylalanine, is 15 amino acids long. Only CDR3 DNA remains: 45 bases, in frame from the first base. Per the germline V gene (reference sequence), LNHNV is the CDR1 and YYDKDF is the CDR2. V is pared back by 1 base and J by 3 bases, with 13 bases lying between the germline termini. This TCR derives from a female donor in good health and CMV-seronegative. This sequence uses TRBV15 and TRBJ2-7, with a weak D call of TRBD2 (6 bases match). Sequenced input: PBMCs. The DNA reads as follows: TGTGCCACCAGCAGAGGTGTCGGGGGAGGCTACGAGCAGTACTTC. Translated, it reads CATSRGVGGGYEQYF.